This T cell receptor beta chain was captured in a study of blood T cell repertoires in COVID-19. Overall study: Researchers got acute and convalescent COVID-19 samples from the United States, Italy and Spain. T cells, B-cell-depleted T cells, or PBMCs supplied cDNA or gDNA.

In the study's own analysis: Counts of nucleated cells, estimated from reference gene primer amplification, were obtained. The data were produced by immunoSEQ multiplex PCR, yet TCRdb's version contains in-frame clones alone and is incomplete. That table supplies the V and J calls and clone size; D and trimming were determined from the DNA. The repertoire holds 120,000 to 150,000 clones, with around 76% as singletons. V was pared by 3 bases and J by 3 bases, with 5 bases of the junction left unmatched. Per germline, CDR1 SGHAT and CDR2 FQNNGV. The CDR3 is 14 residues long. The sample comprised peripheral blood. This TCR came from a man in his fifties or sixties with acute or convalescent COVID-19. V gene TRBV11-2 combines with J gene TRBJ2-7, with 7 bases matching TRBD1. The CDR3 loop is CASSFGTAFYEQYF. CDR3 DNA: TGTGCCAGCAGCTTCGGGACAGCGTTCTACGAGCAGTACTTC.